The clone carrying this T cell receptor beta chain has a handful of counts. The data derive from a study of blood T cell repertoires in COVID-19. On the study more broadly: Material from acute and convalescent COVID-19 was sourced from the United States, Italy and Spain. The analysed material was cDNA or gDNA that came from T cells, B-cell-depleted T cells, or PBMCs.

Under the authors' procedure: Counts of nucleated cells, estimated from reference gene primer amplification, were obtained. Only in-frame clones appear in the TCRdb table, and some are missing; sequencing was by immunoSEQ multiplex PCR. The V and J calls and clone size are taken from that table; D and trimming were inferred from the DNA. The table includes more than 65,000 clones, 75% to 85% detected once. V was pared by 5 bases and J by 2 bases, with 9 bases of the junction left unmatched. CDR1 is SEHNR, CDR2 FQNEAQ, per germline (reference sequence). The CDR3 totals 16 residues. The sample taken for sequencing was peripheral blood. The receptor comes from a woman in her fifties or sixties with acute or convalescent COVID-19. J is TRBJ2-1 and V is TRBV7-9; 7 nucleotides align to TRBD1. The CDR3 spells CASSLRQGDAYNEQFF. The DNA of the CDR3 is TGTGCCAGCAGCCTACGACAGGGTGACGCCTACAATGAGCAGTTCTTC.